These 6 T cell receptor beta chains share one sample of origin, sequenced in a study of blood T cell repertoires in COVID-19. Sequenced by immunoSEQ multiplex PCR; TCRdb stores in-frame clones only, minus some. This sample yields roughly 300,000 clones, of which roughly 85% are seen a single time; about 4.2% belongs to the top ten. The material sequenced was PBMCs or T cells enriched from blood (not recorded which). These receptors originate from a woman aged 40 to 55 with acute COVID-19.

The chain recombines TRBV6-5 with TRBJ1-5; TRBD1 agrees at 9 bases. Trimming removed 6 bases from V and 1 base from J; junction bases left unmatched: 4. The CDR3 consists of 15 residues. Germline V gene sequence: CDR1 MNHEY, CDR2 SVGAGI. CDR3 protein: CASSQTGGSNQPQHF. The CDR3 nucleotides read TGTGCCAGCAGCCAGACAGGGGGAAGCAATCAGCCCCAGCATTTT.

The chain links TRBV3-1 (or the pseudogene TRBV3-2) to TRBJ2-1; D possibly corresponds to TRBD1 (6 bases). Trimming removed 0 bases from V and 6 bases from J, with 15 bases in between. From germline, CDR1 is LGHDT and CDR2 YNNKEL (reference sequence). The CDR3 has 16 residues. The CDR3 protein is CASSQEGVGAGNEQFF. The CDR3 region has the DNA TGTGCCAGCAGCCAAGAGGGCGTGGGGGCGGGCAATGAGCAGTTCTTC.

The table lists this clone with a count of one. The rearrangement joins TRBV6-1 to TRBJ1-2, with 7 bases identical to TRBD1. The trim removed 2 bases at V and 3 bases at J, leaving 6 bases unmatched. Germline V CDR1 and CDR2: MNHNS, SASEGT. The CDR3 spans 15 residues. CDR3 coding DNA: TGTGCCAGCAGTGAATTCTTCAGGGGGTACTATGGCTACACCTTC. Residues: CASSEFFRGYYGYTF.

The CDR3 reads CASSLRDRGLGETQYF. As DNA, the CDR3 is TGTGCCAGCAGCCTCCGGGACAGGGGGCTAGGGGAGACCCAGTACTTC. The chain has TRBV14 and TRBJ2-5; 12 bases agree with TRBD1. V was pared by 4 bases and J by 5 bases, with 8 bases of the junction left unmatched. CDR1 and CDR2 from the germline V gene are SGHDN and FVKESK. This CDR3 comprises 16 residues.

The chain uses TRBV28 and TRBJ1-3; weak D call: TRBD1 (6 bases). Germline V gene sequence: CDR1 MDHEN, CDR2 SYDVKM. The CDR3 loop spans 17 amino acids. Between the trimmed V and J ends, which lost 4 bases and 7 bases, there was a span of 23 bases. CDR3 coding DNA: TGTGCCAGCAGTTCCCCCGGGACACCTACCATGGGGAACACCATATATTTT. This sequence encodes CASSSPGTPTMGNTIYF.

This sequence joins TRBV2 and TRBJ2-3; 16 bases are a match to TRBD2. CDR1 is SNHLY, CDR2 FYNNEI, per germline. CDR3 length: 15 residues. V shed 6 bases, J shed 8 bases, and the junction held 5 bases outside the gene matches. CDR3 bases: TGTGCCAGCAGAGGGACTAGCGGGGGGGGAGCTACGCAGTATTTT. Its protein is CASRGTSGGGATQYF.